This TCR beta chain stems from a study of T cells in tuberculosis (dated by TCRdb to between 2018 and 2020). About the investigation overall: The study combined CD1B tetramers and high-throughput TCR immunosequencing to characterize T cells specific for the mycobacterial lipid antigen glucose monomycolate (GMM). In a South African clinical cohort, IGRA-negative adolescents, IGRA-positive adolescents with latent tuberculosis and adults with active tuberculosis were compared, with roughly 9 people in each group. PBMC from active tuberculosis patients were archived either before standard anti-tuberculosis treatment began or within 7 days of its start. Broad study findings and their caveats: The smaller NN-distances in active tuberculosis patients were driven in part by shorter CDR3-alpha lengths, while the difference seen for TCR-beta was not statistically significant. Clinical samples were chosen by availability of cryopreserved specimens, and active tuberculosis cases were adults while controls were adolescents. Compared with IGRA-negative controls, TCR-alpha repertoires from active tuberculosis had smaller mean NN-distances to GMM-specific TCRs, which suggests that these TCRs underwent clonal expansion. A classifier using the diverse GMM-specific repertoire reached approximately 89% accuracy (AUROC approximately 0.91), compared with more than 65% accuracy using GEM motif frequencies.

TCR libraries were generated with the immunoSEQ multiplex PCR assay, using TCR-beta and/or TCR-alpha/delta assays for each sample. Amplified TCR libraries were sequenced on the Illumina high-throughput platform. The authors' pipeline ran thus. Clustering and dimensionality reduction were performed using pairwise TCRdist distances among GMM-specific receptors from ex vivo sorted or in vitro expanded T cells. Each clinical repertoire was scored by mean NN-distance, the average TCRdist to the nearest 10% of tetramer-positive reference sequences. GEM TCR motif frequency was calculated as the fraction of unique TCRs that matched known GEM sequences in V/J usage and CDR3 length. Linear discriminant analysis with leave-one-out cross-validation, implemented in scikit-learn, was used to classify active tuberculosis. The table comes from immuneACCESS by way of TCRdb, which keeps in-frame sequences with V and J called. Part of the clones is missing from these tables; in studies checked, under half for an unresolved V gene and the rest for unknown reasons. The V and J calls and clone size come from that table; D and trimming were worked out from the DNA. Across this sample there are approximately 30,000 clones, with approximately 90% seen only once. The leading ten clones occupy about 5.2% of the sample.

Worth noting for this clone: Its antigen has not been determined. Qualities for individual bases were not recorded, and no much larger clone is one base off.

The time point label here, explained by the study, means: new active TB diagnosis, blood taken before or within 7 days of starting treatment. The active tuberculosis patients were newly diagnosed, HIV-seronegative South African adults aged 18 years or older. Confirmation of active tuberculosis was obtained by positive sputum smear microscopy and/or positive M. tuberculosis culture. Immunosequencing of unsorted cryopreserved PBMC covered, on average, around 100,000 T cells per clinical donor. The CDR3 runs 15 amino acids, cysteine and phenylalanine included. Kept here is only the CDR3 DNA, which spans 45 bases and is read in frame from base 1. V is pruned by 7 bases and J by 4 bases, leaving 8 bases of the junction without a gene match. Taken from the germline V gene, the CDR1 and CDR2 loops are MDHEN and SYDVKM.

The sequence joins TRBV28 to TRBJ2-2, and 8 bases in between align with TRBD2. Sequences were derived from PBMCs, sampled at tuberculosis diagnosis. The receptor comes from an adult with tuberculosis. The CDR3 has the sequence CASTLTSVRTGELFF. In nucleotide form, the sequence is TGTGCCAGCACCTTGACTAGCGTACGCACCGGGGAGCTGTTTTTT. Full variable domain (CDR3 extended with the reference TRBV28 and TRBJ2-2 proteins): DVKVTQSSRYLVKRTGEKVFLECVQDMDHENMFWYRQDPGLGLRLIYFSYDVKMKEKGDIPEGYSVSREKKERFSLILESASTNQTSMYLCASTLTSVRTGELFFGEGSRLTVL.